The next 5 T cell receptor beta chains were all read from a single sample in a study of T cell responses to AZD1222 COVID-19 vaccine. Sequencing was performed with immunoSEQ multiplex PCR; in TCRdb, only in-frame clones are kept and a portion is missing. The sample holds more than 140,000 clones, 93% seen once. Sequenced material: peripheral blood, taken on day 0 of MenACWY control vaccination. The receptors derive from an adult in good health.

This clone was counted only a few times. Here the CDR3 omits its conserved ending phenylalanine or tryptophan, so a read error is the likely source. Because the CDR3's place on the DNA is in doubt, the DNA is left out and the CDR3 is given as listed by TCRdb. This chain joins TRBV3-1 (or the pseudogene TRBV3-2) and TRBJ1-4; the table's D gene call, TRBD1, was not cross checked with the DNA. The V gene's germline CDR1 is LGHDT and CDR2 YNNKEL (reference sequence). The CDR3 spans 13 residues, counting both ends. The CDR3 protein is CATSGTGAGVLPI.

The chain couples TRBV10-3 to TRBJ1-5, with D possibly being TRBD1 (6 bases). V gave up 2 bases and J gave up 0 bases, with 11 bases separating them. This CDR3 contains 16 residues. CDR1 is ENHRY, CDR2 SYGVKD, per germline. This CDR3 is CAISEGTTYSNQPQHF. The CDR3 nucleotides are TGTGCCATCAGTGAGGGGACAACGTATAGCAATCAGCCCCAGCATTTT.

This clone was detected only once. J is TRBJ1-2 and V is TRBV5-1, with a tentative D call TRBD1 (5 bases). The germline V gene has CDR1 SGHRS and CDR2 YFSETQ. Trimming took off 4 bases at V and 6 bases at J, with 13 bases between the two ends. The CDR3 loop spans 13 amino acids. As DNA, the CDR3 is TGCGCCAGCAGCCCCCAGGGCGGGGATGGCTACACCTTC. This sequence encodes CASSPQGGDGYTF.

The rearrangement links TRBV10-3 to TRBJ2-7; the match to TRBD1 covers 8 bases. Losses at the gene ends were 2 bases for V and 4 bases for J; bases not matched to a gene: 7. CDR1 and CDR2 (germline): ENHRY, SYGVKD. This CDR3 comprises 15 residues. The CDR3 loop is CAISERTGGAYEQYF. CDR3 nucleotides: TGTGCCATCAGTGAGAGAACAGGGGGTGCTTACGAGCAGTACTTC.

The gene calls are TRBV20-1 and TRBJ1-1, with no clear D. Germline V gene sequence: CDR1 DFQATT, CDR2 SNEGSKA (reference sequence). The V and J ends lost 5 bases and 5 bases respectively, with 9 bases between them. The CDR3 has 11 residues. CDR3 nucleotides: TGCAGTGCTCCTTTAGAAACTGAAGCTTTCTTT. It yields the protein CSAPLETEAFF.